One sample yielded the 10 T cell receptor beta chains listed below, sequenced in a study of blood T cell repertoires in COVID-19. Clones were sequenced by immunoSEQ multiplex PCR, and TCRdb holds only the in-frame ones, with some missing. The data contain 130,000 or so clones, approximately 80% of them singletons. Sequencing was performed on peripheral blood. The source is a man aged 45-65 years with acute or convalescent COVID-19.

The genes are TRBV7-6 and TRBJ1-1; D is ambiguous. Per the germline V gene, CDR1 is SGHVS and CDR2 is FNYEAQ. V was cut by 3 bases and J by 7 bases, with 6 bases left in between. This CDR3 region has 11 residues. CDR3: CASSLSGEAFF. CDR3 nucleotides: TGTGCCAGCAGCTTGTCGGGTGAAGCTTTCTTT.

The chain recombines TRBV9 with TRBJ2-3, with TRBD2 identical over 9 bases. V lost 0 bases to trimming and J lost 6 bases; unmatched junction nucleotides: 5. CDR1 SGDLS and CDR2 YYNGEE come from the germline V gene. The CDR3 has 15 residues. CDR3 DNA: TGTGCCAGCAGCGTAGTAGGTACTAGCGGGGATACGCAGTATTTT. Translated, it gives CASSVVGTSGDTQYF.

The V call is TRBV12-3 or TRBV12-4, the J call TRBJ1-4, with TRBD1 matching 8 bases. Trimming at V came to 6 bases and at J to 3 bases, leaving 0 bases not matched to a gene. The CDR3 runs to 13 residues. Here the CDR3 reads CASRTGANEKLFF. CDR3 in DNA: TGTGCCAGCAGGACAGGGGCTAATGAAAAACTGTTTTTT.

Note on this clone: The same CDR3 is also encoded by other DNA sequences in this sample. J is TRBJ1-5 and V is TRBV6-5; the match to TRBD1 covers 9 bases. The CDR3 consists of 14 residues. Trimming cost V 6 bases and J 5 bases; bases outside gene matches: 5. Germline CDR1 and CDR2: MNHEY and SVGAGI. CDR3 nucleotides: TGTGCCAGCAGCTTGGGACAGGGCCATCAGCCCCAGCATTTT. Residues: CASSLGQGHQPQHF.

The chain carries TRBV6-1 and TRBJ1-3; 8 nucleotides agree with TRBD1. CDR1 MNHNS and CDR2 SASEGT come from the germline V gene. The CDR3 loop spans 16 amino acids. The J segment lost 3 bases and the V segment lost 4 bases, leaving 8 bases of the junction unmatched. CDR3 bases: TGTGCCAGCAGTGTAACAGGGGGAACAGGTGGAAACACCATATATTTT. Residues: CASSVTGGTGGNTIYF.

This clone has a handful of counts. The chain is built from TRBV19 and TRBJ1-1, with D possibly matching TRBD1 (6 bases). Per the germline V gene, CDR1 is LNHDA and CDR2 is SQIVND (reference sequence). This CDR3 region has 12 residues. V was shortened by 2 bases and J by 6 bases, with 7 bases between the two germline ends. As DNA, the CDR3 is TGTGCCAGTAGTATACAGGGGTCTGAAGCTTTCTTT. This sequence encodes CASSIQGSEAFF.

This chain uses TRBV19 with TRBJ2-3; 7 positions match TRBD2. CDR1 LNHDA and CDR2 SQIVND come from the germline V gene (reference sequence). The CDR3 loop spans 15 amino acids. Germline trimming cut 3 bases from V and 1 base from J; bases unmatched to any gene: 4. The CDR3 DNA reads as TGTGCCAGTAGTATCATGGGAGGGGGCACAGATACGCAGTATTTT. Protein sequence: CASSIMGGGTDTQYF.

A remark on this clone: The sample contains more than one DNA sequence encoding this CDR3. The chain couples TRBV29-1 to TRBJ1-2, with 7 positions matching TRBD1. CDR1 and CDR2 (germline): SQVTM, ANQGSEA. J was trimmed by 4 bases and V by 7 bases; bases with no gene match: 6. The CDR3 contains 12 residues. The CDR3 DNA reads as TGCAGCGCGAGGGGGCAGCTCTATGGCTACACCTTC. It yields the protein CSARGQLYGYTF.

This clone was detected only a few times. V and J are TRBV10-3 and TRBJ2-1, with 10 positions matching TRBD2. The trim removed 10 bases at V and 7 bases at J, leaving 10 bases unmatched. CDR3 size: 14 residues. Germline V gene sequence: CDR1 ENHRY, CDR2 SYGVKD. CDR3 sequence: CASSSGGARNEQFF. CDR3 DNA: TGTGCCAGTTCGAGCGGGGGGGCGAGAAATGAGCAGTTCTTC.

The rearrangement links TRBV7-8 to TRBJ1-2; weak D call: TRBD1 (6 bases). Germline V CDR1 and CDR2: SGHVS, FQNEAQ. V was pared by 1 base and J by 8 bases, with 14 bases between. This CDR3 spans 14 amino acids. The CDR3 bases are TGTGCCAGCAGCTTAGGGCTTAACAGGGTAGGCTACACCTTC. It yields the protein CASSLGLNRVGYTF.